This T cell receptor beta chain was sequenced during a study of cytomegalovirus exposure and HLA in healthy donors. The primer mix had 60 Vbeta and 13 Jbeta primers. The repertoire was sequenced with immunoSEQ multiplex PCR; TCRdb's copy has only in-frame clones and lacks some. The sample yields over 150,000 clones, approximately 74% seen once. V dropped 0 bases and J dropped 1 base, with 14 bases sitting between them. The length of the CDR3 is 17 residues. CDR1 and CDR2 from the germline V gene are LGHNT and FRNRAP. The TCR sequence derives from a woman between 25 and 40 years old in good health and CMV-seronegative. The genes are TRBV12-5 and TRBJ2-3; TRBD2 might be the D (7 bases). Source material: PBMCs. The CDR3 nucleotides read TGTGCTAGTGGTTTGGTACAAGGGGGAGGGCGCACAGATACGCAGTATTTT. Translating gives CASGLVQGGGRTDTQYF.